One sample yielded the 10 T cell receptor beta chains listed below, sequenced in a study of cytomegalovirus exposure and HLA in healthy donors. The PCR ran on 60 Vbeta and 13 Jbeta primers. Repertoires were generated with immunoSEQ multiplex PCR, while TCRdb's copy carries only in-frame clones and drops some. The table lists about 140,000 clones, 60% to 85% of them singletons. The sequenced material came from PBMCs. These receptors were taken from a male donor in good health and CMV-seropositive.

On this clone itself: This specimen includes other DNA sequences encoding the same CDR3. The rearrangement uses TRBV6-5 and TRBJ1-1, with D uncertain. The CDR3 covers 13 residues. V was clipped by 2 bases and J by 0 bases, with 4 bases between them. CDR1 and CDR2 from the germline V gene are MNHEY and SVGAGI. CDR3 sequence: CASSYRVNTEAFF. The CDR3 bases are TGTGCCAGCAGTTACAGAGTGAACACTGAAGCTTTCTTT.

The rearrangement links TRBV27 to TRBJ2-1; 7 bases are shared with TRBD2. CDR3 length: 16 residues. Germline loops: CDR1 MNHEY, CDR2 SMNVEV (reference sequence). The V segment lost 8 bases and the J segment 7 bases; nucleotides outside the gene matches: 17. The DNA for the CDR3 is TGTGCCAGCTCCAGAGCGGGTCTAGCGGAGAGAAATGAGCAGTTCTTC. Translation: CASSRAGLAERNEQFF.

The chain combines TRBV6-5 with TRBJ1-1; perhaps TRBD1 as D (5 bases). Germline V gene lookup returns CDR1 MNHEY and CDR2 SVGAGI. V was cut by 5 bases and J by 7 bases, with 11 bases left in between. The CDR3 spans 12 residues. The CDR3 loop reads CASSGGLSEAFF. Here the CDR3 DNA reads TGTGCCAGCAGTGGGGGACTCAGTGAAGCTTTCTTT.

This rearrangement joins TRBV2 to TRBJ2-1; 9 bases agree with TRBD1. J was trimmed by 5 bases and V by 0 bases; bases with no gene match: 2. Germline V lookup: CDR1 SNHLY, CDR2 FYNNEI. This CDR3 spans 15 amino acids. The CDR3 DNA follows: TGTGCCAGCAGTGAAGCCGGGACAGGGAACAATGAGCAGTTCTTC. Its protein product is CASSEAGTGNNEQFF.

This sequence joins TRBV27 and TRBJ1-3; a weak D match, TRBD1 (6 bases). This CDR3 is built from 18 residues. CDR1 and CDR2 (germline): MNHEY, SMNVEV (reference sequence). The V end was cut by 0 bases, the J end by 4 bases, with 19 bases between. The CDR3 sequence: CASSLSALPGTMGNTIYF. The DNA for the CDR3 is TGTGCCAGCAGTTTATCCGCCTTACCGGGGACAATGGGAAACACCATATATTTT.

The gene calls are TRBV27 and TRBJ1-6, with 7 bases fitting TRBD1. The V segment lost 0 bases and the J segment 4 bases; nucleotides outside the gene matches: 0. The CDR3 loop spans 15 amino acids. Germline lookup yields CDR1 MNHEY and CDR2 SMNVEV (reference sequence). CDR3 residues: CASSLSRGYNSPLHF. The CDR3 bases are TGTGCCAGCAGTTTATCCAGGGGGTATAATTCACCCCTCCACTTT.

Turning to this clone: Other DNA sequences from this sample encode an identical CDR3 as well. The chain carries TRBV5-1 and TRBJ2-2, with D maybe TRBD2 (6 bases). The V gene lost 0 bases and the J gene lost 2 bases, with 8 bases spanning the gap. Germline loops: CDR1 SGHRS, CDR2 YFSETQ. The CDR3 consists of 15 residues. CDR3 sequence reads: CASSLVAVNTGELFF. The CDR3, as DNA: TGCGCCAGCAGCTTGGTAGCGGTTAACACCGGGGAGCTGTTTTTT.

This sequence joins TRBV7-8 and TRBJ2-7, with 11 bases lining up with TRBD2. V dropped 5 bases and J dropped 3; count of bases not matched to a gene: 6. This CDR3 has 15 amino acids. Germline loops: CDR1 SGHVS, CDR2 FQNEAQ. DNA for the CDR3: TGTGCCAGCAGCCTTAGCGGGAGGGCCCTCTACGAGCAGTACTTC. Translation gives CASSLSGRALYEQYF.

As to this clone: One junction end does not reproduce the germline sequence, and a read error may be involved. This CDR3 is CASSEARDRGLGYPF. The CDR3 region has the DNA TGTGCCAGCAGTGAAGCTCGTGACAGGGGGTTGGGCTACCCCTTC. The gene calls are TRBV6-1 and TRBJ1-2; 9 nucleotides align to TRBD1. The CDR3 length is 15 residues. The germline gives CDR1 MNHNS, CDR2 SASEGT.

The chain carries TRBV18 and TRBJ2-7; the match to TRBD1 covers 9 bases. V trimming: 5 bases; J trimming: 3 bases; junction bases outside the gene matches: 5. Germline V gene lookup returns CDR1 KGHSH and CDR2 LQKENI. The CDR3 loop spans 14 amino acids. CDR3: CASSRGQGRYEQYF. DNA of the CDR3: TGTGCCAGCTCAAGAGGACAGGGGCGCTACGAGCAGTACTTC.